This TCR beta chain was recovered during a study of T cell responses to AZD1222 COVID-19 vaccine. Trimming left V 1 base short and J 3 bases short, with 13 bases between. The germline V gene encodes CDR1 SEHNR and CDR2 FQNEAQ (reference sequence). The CDR3 runs to 15 residues. Generated by immunoSEQ multiplex PCR, the TCRdb table keeps only in-frame clones and is missing some. Of over 100,000 clones listed, roughly nine tenths are singletons. The study's findings and limits: Samples come after the peak T cell response, not at day 14.

Comments on this clone: Its cognate antigen is unknown.

Sample: peripheral blood, taken on day 0 of AZD1222 vaccination. This chain joins TRBV7-9 and TRBJ2-7, with TRBD2 as a possible D gene (5 bases). The TCR comes from an adult in good health. CDR3 protein: CASSLGGRVNYEQYF. The CDR3 nucleotides read TGTGCCAGCAGCTTAGGTGGGAGAGTAAACTACGAGCAGTACTTC.